The 22 T cell receptor beta chains given below trace back to one sample, sequenced in a study of T-cell memory formation after mild COVID-19. MiXCR, run by TCRdb on the 5' RACE reads, gives a single entry per CDR3 protein. The sample lists 200,000 to 250,000 distinct CDR3 sequences, roughly 10% occurring once. The source material was PBMCs or a T cell subset sorted from them (not recorded which). The receptors derive from a young man who had mild COVID-19 (a few samples of this study predate the infection). Cell type and time point are not known.

The genes are TRBV12-3 or TRBV12-4 and TRBJ1-1; unclear D gene. This CDR3 has 12 residues. Trimming cost V 7 bases and J 8 bases, with 14 bases left between them. The CDR3 spells CASTLLDAEAFF. CDR3 nucleotides: TGTGCCAGCACTTTGCTGGACGCCGAAGCTTTCTTT.

The rearrangement links TRBV5-1 to TRBJ2-3, with 9 bases identical to TRBD2. Germline CDR1 is SGHRS and CDR2 is YFSETQ. The length of the CDR3 is 17 residues. J lost 2 bases, V lost 3 bases, and 10 bases had no gene match. CDR3 in DNA: TGCGCCAGCAGCTCCACCTTTCTAGCGGGGTCCACAGATACGCAGTATTTT. It encodes CASSSTFLAGSTDTQYF.

This clonotype was seen a few times. The chain couples TRBV15 to TRBJ2-1; D might be TRBD1 (5 bases). The CDR3 is 16 amino acids. V was pared by 0 bases and J by 5 bases, with 14 bases between. Germline CDR1 and CDR2: LNHNV and YYDKDF (reference sequence). Here the CDR3 reads CATSREAQGPDNEQFF. The DNA for the CDR3 is TGTGCCACCAGCAGAGAAGCTCAGGGCCCCGACAATGAGCAGTTCTTC.

DNA for the CDR3: TGTGCCAGCAGTTACTTCGGACCCCCCGCGTCAGATACGCAGTATTTT. Residues: CASSYFGPPASDTQYF. The rearrangement links TRBV6-1 to TRBJ2-3; D gene unclear. The CDR3 has 16 residues. Germline V lookup: CDR1 MNHNS, CDR2 SASEGT. Trimming took 5 bases from V and 4 from J, leaving 19 bases between them.

This chain uses TRBV20-1 with TRBJ1-1; D is possibly TRBD1 (5 bases). Deletions cut 0 bases from V and 5 bases from J, with 16 bases between. Germline values: CDR1 DFQATT, CDR2 SNEGSKA (reference sequence). The CDR3 totals 15 residues. This CDR3 reads CSARDPGQGRTEAFF. The CDR3 DNA follows: TGCAGTGCTAGAGATCCCGGCCAGGGAAGGACTGAAGCTTTCTTT.

This clonotype occurred a few times. The V gene is TRBV7-2, the J gene TRBJ1-2; D remains unclear. V was pared by 1 base and J by 5 bases, with 14 bases between. The CDR3 totals 15 residues. Germline V gene lookup returns CDR1 SGHTA and CDR2 FQGNSA. The CDR3 DNA follows: TGTGCCAGCAGCTTAGGGCAGCCGGGATCTTATGGCTACACCTTC. Translation gives CASSLGQPGSYGYTF.

This clonotype showed up many times. This rearrangement joins TRBV7-9 to TRBJ2-5; TRBD1 matches 9 bases. V trimming: 2 bases; J trimming: 7 bases; junction bases outside the gene matches: 5. The CDR3 contains 14 residues. Germline V gives CDR1 SEHNR, CDR2 FQNEAQ (reference sequence). CDR3 nucleotide sequence: TGTGCCAGCAGCTTAACGTCGACAGGGGGGACCCAGTACTTC. This codes for CASSLTSTGGTQYF.

This clonotype occurred many times. V is TRBV27 and J is TRBJ1-4; 9 bases line up with TRBD1. CDR3 length equals 16 residues. CDR1 MNHEY and CDR2 SMNVEV come from the germline V gene (reference sequence). J gave up 5 bases and V 4 bases, and 8 bases lay outside the gene matches. The CDR3 spells CASSSRGQGQNEKLFF. For the CDR3, the DNA is TGTGCCAGCAGTTCCCGCGGACAGGGGCAGAATGAAAAACTGTTTTTT.

The CDR3 nucleotides are TGTGCCAGCAGCTCCGGGACAGGGAACCATGAGCAGTTCTTC. It yields the protein CASSSGTGNHEQFF. The chain links TRBV5-5 to TRBJ2-1; 9 nucleotides agree with TRBD1. V lost 3 bases to trimming and J lost 8 bases; unmatched junction nucleotides: 6. Germline lookup yields CDR1 SGHKS and CDR2 YYEKEE (reference sequence). The CDR3 has 14 amino acids. Drawing the rest from reference TRBV5-5 and TRBJ2-1, the complete variable domain is DAGVTQSPTHLIKTRGQQVTLRCSPISGHKSVSWYQQVLGQGPQFIFQYYEKEERGRGNFPDRFSARQFPNYSSELNVNALLLGDSALYLCASSSGTGNHEQFFGPGTRLTVL.

This chain links TRBV18 with TRBJ1-5; D remains unclear. The germline V gene encodes CDR1 KGHSH and CDR2 LQKENI. The length of the CDR3 is 13 residues. The V end was cut by 3 bases, the J end by 4 bases, with 7 bases between. The CDR3, as DNA: TGTGCCAGCTCACCGGACCAAAATCAGCCCCAGCATTTT. Residues: CASSPDQNQPQHF.

This clonotype has only a few counts. This chain links TRBV2 with TRBJ2-7; no reliable D call. The CDR3 totals 12 residues. Germline CDR1 reads SNHLY; CDR2 reads FYNNEI. Trimming removed 7 bases at V and 0 bases at J, with 7 bases between. CDR3 coding DNA: TGTGCCAGCATAGGATCCTCCTACGAGCAGTACTTC. It yields the protein CASIGSSYEQYF. The full variable domain, rest sourced from reference TRBV2 and TRBJ2-7, is EPEVTQTPSHQVTQMGQEVILRCVPISNHLYFYWYRQILGQKVEFLVSFYNNEISEKSEIFDDQFSVERPDGSNFTLKIRSTKLEDSAMYFCASIGSSYEQYFGPGTRLTVT.

A few counts support this clonotype. This CDR3 is CASSLDHGNGNQPQHF. The CDR3 DNA follows: TGTGCCAGCAGCTTAGATCACGGAAATGGGAATCAGCCCCAGCATTTT. V and J are TRBV7-2 and TRBJ1-5; no reliable D call. The V and J ends lost 1 base and 4 bases respectively, with 14 bases between them. The V gene's germline CDR1 is SGHTA and CDR2 FQGNSA. CDR3 length equals 16 residues.

The chain joins TRBV12-3 or TRBV12-4 to TRBJ2-3; possibly TRBD2 for D (6 bases). Trimming removed 2 bases from V and 7 bases from J, with 13 bases in between. The CDR3 runs to 14 residues. CDR3 DNA: TGTGCCAGCAGTTTACGGGGACTCCCCAATACGCAGTATTTT. Its protein is CASSLRGLPNTQYF.

This clonotype was picked up a small number of times. V gene TRBV7-2 combines with J gene TRBJ1-6; 10 bases line up with TRBD1. The germline CDR1 and CDR2 sequences are SGHTA and FQGNSA. The CDR3 runs to 16 residues. V trimming: 3 bases; J trimming: 10 bases; junction bases outside the gene matches: 9. CDR3 DNA: TGTGCCAGCAGCTTTAGATCGACAGGGGGCGAGTCACCCCTCCACTTT. This translates into CASSFRSTGGESPLHF.

V usage is TRBV7-8 and J usage is TRBJ2-2, with D unresolved. The CDR3 loop spans 17 amino acids. Trimming pared 4 bases from V and 3 bases from J, leaving 18 bases between. Germline loops: CDR1 SGHVS, CDR2 FQNEAQ. The CDR3 spells CASSSGGTSSYTGELFF. The CDR3 bases are TGTGCCAGCAGCTCAGGTGGTACGAGCTCGTACACCGGGGAGCTGTTTTTT.

In this sample, this clonotype turned up a few times. The CDR3 here is CATSDPRQGAGELFF. The CDR3 nucleotides are TGTGCCACCAGTGACCCCCGACAGGGCGCCGGGGAGCTGTTTTTT. The chain has TRBV24-1 and TRBJ2-2, with 7 bases that match TRBD1. Looked up from germline, CDR1 is KGHDR and CDR2 is SFDVKD. V lost 4 bases to trimming and J lost 6 bases; unmatched junction nucleotides: 7. The CDR3 extends over 15 amino acids.

The sample holds many counts of this clonotype. The rearrangement joins TRBV4-3 to TRBJ1-2; a weak D match, TRBD1 (6 bases). CDR1 is LGHNA, CDR2 YSLEER, per germline. The V and J ends lost 1 base and 0 bases respectively, with 12 bases between them. The CDR3 runs to 16 residues. The CDR3 reads CASSQASGQTNYGYTF. The CDR3 nucleotides are TGCGCCAGCAGCCAAGCCTCTGGACAGACTAACTATGGCTACACCTTC.

The chain employs TRBV29-1 and TRBJ1-5; no firm D call. Germline values: CDR1 SQVTM, CDR2 ANQGSEA. V lost 8 bases and J lost 9, with 20 bases in between. The CDR3 is 13 amino acids. CDR3 in DNA: TGCAGCCCACCAAACTCCCGGGATCGGCCCCAGCATTTT. Translation: CSPPNSRDRPQHF.

This clonotype turned up a few times. The CDR3, as DNA: TGCGCCAGCAGCCCGAGAGCAGGTGCCCCTTCCTATGGCTACACCTTC. It specifies CASSPRAGAPSYGYTF. The chain recombines TRBV5-1 with TRBJ1-2; no clear D gene. CDR3 length equals 16 residues. CDR1 and CDR2 from the germline V gene are SGHRS and YFSETQ. With 4 bases removed from V and 4 bases from J, the gap between germline ends came to 20 bases.

This clonotype was counted between two and nine times. This chain links TRBV28 with TRBJ1-2, with D unresolved. The germline V gene has CDR1 MDHEN and CDR2 SYDVKM. Trimming shortened V by 8 bases and J by 4 bases, and 11 bases separated the two germline ends. CDR3 length equals 12 residues. CDR3 sequence (DNA): TGTGCCAGCGGCCCTCTGGGCTATGGCTACACCTTC. It is translated as CASGPLGYGYTF.

V usage is TRBV7-2 and J usage is TRBJ2-5; D might be TRBD2 (6 bases). V was clipped by 6 bases and J by 9 bases, with 17 bases between them. CDR3 size: 13 residues. CDR1 is SGHTA, CDR2 FQGNSA, per germline. CDR3 sequence: CASSFGGSRAQYF. CDR3 DNA sequence: TGTGCCAGCAGTTTCGGAGGGTCGAGGGCCCAGTACTTC.

The V gene is TRBV4-1, the J gene TRBJ1-2, with 8 bases lining up with TRBD1. The ends lost 3 bases at V and 2 bases at J; junction bases unmatched: 5. The germline gives CDR1 MGHRA, CDR2 YSYEKL. The CDR3 extends over 15 amino acids. Written as DNA, the CDR3 is TGCGCCAGCAGCCAGCCCAGACAGGGGAACTATGGCTACACCTTC. It yields the protein CASSQPRQGNYGYTF.